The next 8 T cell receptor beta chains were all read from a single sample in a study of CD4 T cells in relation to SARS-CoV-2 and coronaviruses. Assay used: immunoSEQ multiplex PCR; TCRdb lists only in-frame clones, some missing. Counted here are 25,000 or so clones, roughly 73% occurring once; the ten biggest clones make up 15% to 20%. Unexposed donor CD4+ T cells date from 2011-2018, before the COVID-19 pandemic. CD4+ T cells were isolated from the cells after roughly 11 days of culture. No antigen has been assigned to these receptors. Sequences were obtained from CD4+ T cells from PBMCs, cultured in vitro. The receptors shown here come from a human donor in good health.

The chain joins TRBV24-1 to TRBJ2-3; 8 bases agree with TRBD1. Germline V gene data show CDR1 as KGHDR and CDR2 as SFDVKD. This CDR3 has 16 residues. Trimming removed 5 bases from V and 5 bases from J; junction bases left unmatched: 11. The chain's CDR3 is CATSGPGTGAGDTQYF. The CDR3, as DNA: TGTGCCACCAGTGGTCCCGGGACAGGTGCGGGAGATACGCAGTATTTT.

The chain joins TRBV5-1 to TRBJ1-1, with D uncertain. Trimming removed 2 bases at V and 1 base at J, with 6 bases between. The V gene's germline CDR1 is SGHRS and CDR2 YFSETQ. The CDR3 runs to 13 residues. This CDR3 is CASSFEANTEAFF. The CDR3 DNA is TGCGCCAGCAGCTTTGAAGCGAACACTGAAGCTTTCTTT.

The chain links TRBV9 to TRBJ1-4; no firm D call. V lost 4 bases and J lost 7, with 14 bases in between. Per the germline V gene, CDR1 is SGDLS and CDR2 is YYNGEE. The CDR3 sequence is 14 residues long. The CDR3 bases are TGTGCCAGCAGCATTAGGGAATGGGGTGAAAAACTGTTTTTT. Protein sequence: CASSIREWGEKLFF.

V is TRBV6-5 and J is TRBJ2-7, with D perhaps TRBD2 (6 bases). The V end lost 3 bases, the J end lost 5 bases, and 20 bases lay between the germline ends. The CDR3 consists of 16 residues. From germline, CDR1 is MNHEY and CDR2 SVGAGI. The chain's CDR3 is CASSYLAGGRGNEQYF. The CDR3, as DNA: TGTGCCAGCAGTTATTTGGCAGGAGGGCGCGGGAACGAGCAGTACTTC.

The CDR3 region is CASSKTDRSYGYTF. The CDR3 DNA follows: TGTGCCAGCAGCAAAACGGACCGCTCCTATGGCTACACCTTC. This rearrangement joins TRBV21-1 to TRBJ1-2. TRBV21-1 is designated a pseudogene. CDR3 length: 14 amino acids.

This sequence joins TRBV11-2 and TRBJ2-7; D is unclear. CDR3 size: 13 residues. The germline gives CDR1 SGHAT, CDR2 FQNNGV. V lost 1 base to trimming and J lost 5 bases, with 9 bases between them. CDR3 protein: CASSLGLPDEQYF. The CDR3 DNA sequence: TGTGCCAGCAGCTTAGGTCTCCCGGACGAGCAGTACTTC.

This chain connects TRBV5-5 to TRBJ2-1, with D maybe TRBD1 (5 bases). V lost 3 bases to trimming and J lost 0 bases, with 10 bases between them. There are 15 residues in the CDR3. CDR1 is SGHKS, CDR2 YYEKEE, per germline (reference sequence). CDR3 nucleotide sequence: TGTGCCAGCAGCTCCAGGGTGGACTCCTACAATGAGCAGTTCTTC. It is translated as CASSSRVDSYNEQFF.

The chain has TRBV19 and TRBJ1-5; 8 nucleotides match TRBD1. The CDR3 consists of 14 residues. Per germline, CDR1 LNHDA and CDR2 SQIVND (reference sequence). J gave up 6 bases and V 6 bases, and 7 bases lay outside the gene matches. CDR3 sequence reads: CASRVAGGTQPQHF. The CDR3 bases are TGTGCCAGTAGAGTGGCAGGGGGCACTCAGCCCCAGCATTTT.